These T cell receptor beta chains were read from a single sample in a study of regulatory T cells in long-lasting Graves disease. MiXCR, run by TCRdb on the multiplex PCR reads, gives a single entry per CDR3 protein. The sample lists roughly 500,000 distinct CDR3 sequences; roughly 12% were seen once. A further study also used this sample, focusing on T cells in Graves' hyperthyroidism and ophthalmopathy.

The sample in question was peripheral blood mononuclear cells (PBMCs), obtained at new diagnosis, from a patient treated with antithyroid drugs. These receptor sequences come from a man in his thirties or forties with Graves disease. Each CDR3 is given with its conserved first and last residue. The order of the fields is J gene, clone size, D gene, V gene, CDR3 protein, CDR3 DNA. The D gene is left open where the match is weak. Clone sizes are given selectively: once, few, many, or a class where the clone is expanded.

j_gene: TRBJ2-4; abundance: -; d_gene: -; v_gene: TRBV5-1; CDR3aa: CASSLYGGLAKNIQYF; CDR3nt: TGCGCCAGCAGCTTGTATGGGGGGCTAGCCAAAAACATTCAGTACTTC
j_gene: TRBJ2-7; abundance: many; d_gene: -; v_gene: TRBV29-1; CDR3aa: CSVEISAGREVYEQYF; CDR3nt: TGCAGCGTTGAAATCTCGGCTGGCAGGGAGGTCTACGAGCAGTACTTC
j_gene: TRBJ2-1; abundance: many; d_gene: -; v_gene: TRBV10-3; CDR3aa: CAISESKLGGDEQFF; CDR3nt: TGTGCCATCAGTGAGTCGAAACTAGGGGGAGATGAGCAGTTCTTC
j_gene: TRBJ2-1; abundance: many; d_gene: -; v_gene: TRBV11-2; CDR3aa: CASSLVLNEQFF; CDR3nt: TGTGCCAGCAGCTTAGTCCTCAATGAGCAGTTCTTC
j_gene: TRBJ2-3; abundance: many; d_gene: TRBD2; v_gene: TRBV6-1; CDR3aa: CASSHRLAGATDTQYF; CDR3nt: TGTGCCAGCAGTCACCGACTAGCGGGAGCAACAGATACGCAGTATTTT
j_gene: TRBJ2-1; abundance: -; d_gene: TRBD2; v_gene: TRBV30; CDR3aa: CAWLGLAYNEQFF; CDR3nt: TGTGCCTGGCTGGGACTAGCTTACAATGAGCAGTTCTTC
j_gene: TRBJ2-1; abundance: -; d_gene: -; v_gene: TRBV6-1; CDR3aa: CASSPGGSLNEQFF; CDR3nt: TGTGCCAGCAGTCCTGGGGGGTCCCTAAATGAGCAGTTCTTC
j_gene: TRBJ2-2; abundance: -; d_gene: TRBD1; v_gene: TRBV20-1; CDR3aa: CSAPGTGITGELFF; CDR3nt: TGCAGTGCTCCCGGGACAGGGATTACCGGGGAGCTGTTTTTT
j_gene: TRBJ1-1; abundance: many; d_gene: -; v_gene: TRBV6-5; CDR3aa: CASSYSMEEQGEAFF; CDR3nt: TGTGCCAGCAGTTACTCGATGGAGGAGCAGGGTGAAGCTTTCTTT
j_gene: TRBJ2-2; abundance: many; d_gene: -; v_gene: TRBV7-2; CDR3aa: CASRAPGTNTGELFF; CDR3nt: TGTGCCAGCAGAGCACCCGGGACAAACACCGGGGAGCTGTTTTTT
j_gene: TRBJ1-2; abundance: few; d_gene: -; v_gene: TRBV27; CDR3aa: CASSSVREGSYGYTF; CDR3nt: TGTGCCAGCAGTTCAGTGAGGGAAGGAAGCTATGGCTACACCTTC
j_gene: TRBJ1-5; abundance: few; d_gene: TRBD1; v_gene: TRBV6-1; CDR3aa: CASKGQVNQPQHF; CDR3nt: TGTGCCAGCAAAGGACAGGTAAATCAGCCCCAGCATTTT
j_gene: TRBJ1-5; abundance: many; d_gene: TRBD1; v_gene: TRBV29-1; CDR3aa: CSVGQGAGGNQPQHF; CDR3nt: TGCAGCGTTGGACAGGGGGCCGGGGGCAATCAGCCCCAGCATTTT
j_gene: TRBJ1-2; abundance: many; d_gene: -; v_gene: TRBV12-3/TRBV12-4; CDR3aa: CASRKVVGGHRFGYTF; CDR3nt: TGTGCCAGCAGGAAGGTGGTCGGGGGGCATAGGTTTGGCTACACCTTC
j_gene: TRBJ1-5; abundance: -; d_gene: -; v_gene: TRBV20-1; CDR3aa: CSARGARRGRQPQHF; CDR3nt: TGCAGTGCTAGGGGGGCTCGGAGGGGTCGTCAGCCCCAGCATTTT
j_gene: TRBJ2-5; abundance: -; d_gene: -; v_gene: TRBV24-1; CDR3aa: CATSDPSWGRQETQYF; CDR3nt: TGTGCCACCAGTGATCCGAGCTGGGGCCGTCAAGAGACCCAGTACTTC
j_gene: TRBJ1-5; abundance: few; d_gene: TRBD1; v_gene: TRBV24-1; CDR3aa: CATSDNDRGQPQHF; CDR3nt: TGTGCCACCAGTGATAACGACAGGGGCCAGCCCCAGCATTTT
j_gene: TRBJ2-5; abundance: few; d_gene: -; v_gene: TRBV3-1; CDR3aa: CASSLQGTLKETQYF; CDR3nt: TGTGCCAGCAGCCTCCAGGGGACTTTAAAGGAGACCCAGTACTTC
j_gene: TRBJ2-4; abundance: -; d_gene: -; v_gene: TRBV20-1; CDR3aa: CSARDQDRGNIQYF; CDR3nt: TGCAGTGCTAGAGATCAAGACCGGGGAAACATTCAGTACTTC
j_gene: TRBJ1-3; abundance: few; d_gene: -; v_gene: TRBV2; CDR3aa: CAQSGDGLSSGNTIYF; CDR3nt: TGTGCCCAATCTGGGGACGGTCTGAGCTCTGGAAACACCATATATTTT
j_gene: TRBJ1-1; abundance: many; d_gene: -; v_gene: TRBV12-3/TRBV12-4; CDR3aa: CASSVSGYVNTEAFF; CDR3nt: TGTGCCAGCAGTGTATCAGGGTACGTGAACACTGAAGCTTTCTTT
j_gene: TRBJ2-3; abundance: many; d_gene: -; v_gene: TRBV7-2; CDR3aa: CASSPSAVMYGGQYF; CDR3nt: TGTGCCAGCAGCCCAAGCGCGGTGATGTACGGCGGGCAGTATTTT
j_gene: TRBJ1-5; abundance: -; d_gene: TRBD1; v_gene: TRBV20-1; CDR3aa: CSATGTAFDHQPQHF; CDR3nt: TGCAGTGCTACCGGGACAGCCTTTGACCATCAGCCCCAGCATTTT
j_gene: TRBJ1-2; abundance: many; d_gene: -; v_gene: TRBV7-2; CDR3aa: CASSLNRRDYGYTF; CDR3nt: TGTGCCAGCAGCTTAAACCGCAGGGACTATGGCTACACCTTC
j_gene: TRBJ2-7; abundance: few; d_gene: -; v_gene: TRBV20-1; CDR3aa: CSARFPRSSYEQYF; CDR3nt: TGCAGTGCTAGATTCCCTCGTAGCTCCTACGAGCAGTACTTC
j_gene: TRBJ1-2; abundance: many; d_gene: -; v_gene: TRBV28; CDR3aa: CASRLQGYGYTF; CDR3nt: TGTGCCAGCAGGCTCCAGGGCTATGGCTACACCTTC